A selection of T cell receptor beta chains follows, all from one sample in a study of radiotherapy plus CTLA-4 blockade in lung cancer. Sequenced by immunoSEQ multiplex PCR; TCRdb stores in-frame clones only, minus some. The sample has 58,000 or so clones; approximately 79% are singletons. The sequenced sample was peripheral blood, obtained from a patient treated with radiotherapy plus ipilimumab. The receptors come from a human donor with non-small cell lung cancer who had a complete response to radiotherapy plus ipilimumab. Both conserved end residues are part of each CDR3. The D gene is left open where the match is weak. A clone size is listed for some rows: how often the clone was seen (once, few, many), or a class if it is expanded.

cdr3_nt | cdr3_aa | clone_size | j_call | d_call | v_call
TGCGCCAGCAGCTTGGACGGACAGCACCAAGAGACCCAGTACTTC | CASSLDGQHQETQYF | NA | TRBJ2-5 | NA | TRBV5-1
TGTGCCAGCCATCACGACTTTAATTCACCCCTCCACTTT | CASHHDFNSPLHF | NA | TRBJ1-6 | NA | TRBV11-2
TGCGCCAGCAGCAGGACTAGCGGGAATACCGGGGAGCTGTTTTTT | CASSRTSGNTGELFF | NA | TRBJ2-2 | TRBD2 | TRBV5-1
TGTGCCAGTAGCAGGAGGGGGCTGACTGAAGCTTTCTTT | CASSRRGLTEAFF | NA | TRBJ1-1 | TRBD1 | TRBV19
TGCGCCAGCAGCAAAGCGGGGGACTCCTACAATGAGCAGTTCTTC | CASSKAGDSYNEQFF | NA | TRBJ2-1 | TRBD2 | TRBV23-1
TGTGCCAGCAGCTTAGTACCGGGAGGCTACACCTTC | CASSLVPGGYTF | NA | TRBJ1-2 | NA | TRBV11-2
TGCGCCAGCAGCGAGCAGGGGGATGATGAGCAGTTCTTC | CASSEQGDDEQFF | few | TRBJ2-1 | TRBD1 | TRBV5-1
TGTGCCAGCAGCTTGGCCCGGACAGGGGACAATCAGCCCCAGCATTTT | CASSLARTGDNQPQHF | NA | TRBJ1-5 | TRBD1 | TRBV5-6
TGTGCCAGCAGCTTAGCGCGGGCGGAATATGGCTACACCTTC | CASSLARAEYGYTF | NA | TRBJ1-2 | NA | TRBV7-2
TGTGCCAGCAGCGACACAGCTAATCAGCCCCAGCATTTT | CASSDTANQPQHF | NA | TRBJ1-5 | NA | TRBV7-9